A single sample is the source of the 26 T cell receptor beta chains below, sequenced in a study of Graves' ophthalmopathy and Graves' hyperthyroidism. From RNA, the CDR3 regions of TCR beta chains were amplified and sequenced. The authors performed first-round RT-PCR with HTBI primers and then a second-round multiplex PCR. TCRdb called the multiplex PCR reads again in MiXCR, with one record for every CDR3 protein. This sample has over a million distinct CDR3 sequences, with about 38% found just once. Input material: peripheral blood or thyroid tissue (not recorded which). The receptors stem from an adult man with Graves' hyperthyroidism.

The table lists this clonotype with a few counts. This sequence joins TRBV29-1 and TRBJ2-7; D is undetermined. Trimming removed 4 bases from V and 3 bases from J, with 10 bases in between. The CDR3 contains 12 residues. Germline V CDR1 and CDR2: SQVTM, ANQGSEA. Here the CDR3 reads CSVGVSRYEQYF. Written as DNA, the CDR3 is TGCAGCGTTGGTGTCAGCCGCTACGAGCAGTACTTC.

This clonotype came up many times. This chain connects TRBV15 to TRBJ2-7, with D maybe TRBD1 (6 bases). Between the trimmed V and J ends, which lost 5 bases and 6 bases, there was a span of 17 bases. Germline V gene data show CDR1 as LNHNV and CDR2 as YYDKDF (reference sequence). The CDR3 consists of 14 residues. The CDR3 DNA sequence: TGTGCCACCAGCCCCGAAGGGACAATAGTCGAGCAGTACTTC. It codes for CATSPEGTIVEQYF.

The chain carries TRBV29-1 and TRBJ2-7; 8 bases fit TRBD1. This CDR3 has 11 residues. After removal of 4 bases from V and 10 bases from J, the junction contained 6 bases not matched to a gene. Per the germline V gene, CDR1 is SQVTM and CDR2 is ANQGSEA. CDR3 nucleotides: TGCAGCGTTGCATCAGGGGGCAATCAGTACTTC. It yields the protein CSVASGGNQYF.

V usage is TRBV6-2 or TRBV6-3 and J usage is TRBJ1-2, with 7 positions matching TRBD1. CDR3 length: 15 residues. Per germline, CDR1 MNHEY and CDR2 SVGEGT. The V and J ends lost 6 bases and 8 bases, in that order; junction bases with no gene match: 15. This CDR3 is CASSPGTVGGWGYTF. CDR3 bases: TGTGCCAGCAGCCCAGGGACAGTCGGAGGCTGGGGCTACACCTTC.

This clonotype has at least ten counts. CDR3 amino acids: CASSVPRNYEQYF. CDR3 nucleotides: TGTGCCAGCAGTGTTCCCAGAAACTACGAGCAGTACTTC. The V call is TRBV2, the J call TRBJ2-7, with unresolved D. V shed 4 bases and J shed 3 bases, with 10 bases lying between them. This CDR3 has 13 residues. The germline gives CDR1 SNHLY, CDR2 FYNNEI.

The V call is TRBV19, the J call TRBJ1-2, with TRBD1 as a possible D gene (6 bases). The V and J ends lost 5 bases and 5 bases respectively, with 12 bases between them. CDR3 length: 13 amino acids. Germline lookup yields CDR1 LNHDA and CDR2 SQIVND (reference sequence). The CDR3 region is CASSDGGGYGYTF. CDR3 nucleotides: TGTGCCAGTAGTGACGGGGGCGGGTATGGCTACACCTTC.

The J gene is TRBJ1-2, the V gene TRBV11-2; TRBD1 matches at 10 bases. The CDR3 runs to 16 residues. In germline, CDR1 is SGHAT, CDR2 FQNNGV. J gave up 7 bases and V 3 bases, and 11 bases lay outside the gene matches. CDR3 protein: CASSFRPGQGLTGYTF. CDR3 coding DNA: TGTGCCAGCAGCTTCCGCCCGGGACAGGGGCTTACTGGCTACACCTTC.

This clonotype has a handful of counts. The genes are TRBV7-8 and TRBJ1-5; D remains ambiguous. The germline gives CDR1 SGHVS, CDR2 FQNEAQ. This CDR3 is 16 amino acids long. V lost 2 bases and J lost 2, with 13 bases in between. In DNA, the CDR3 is TGTGCCAGCAGCTTATATAGGGTTACAGGCAATCAGCCCCAGCATTTT. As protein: CASSLYRVTGNQPQHF.

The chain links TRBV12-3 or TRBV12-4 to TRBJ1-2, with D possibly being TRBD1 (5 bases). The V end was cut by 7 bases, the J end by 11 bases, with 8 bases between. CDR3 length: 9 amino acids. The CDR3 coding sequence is TGTGCCAGCATGGGGGGGTACACCTTC. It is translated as CASMGGYTF.

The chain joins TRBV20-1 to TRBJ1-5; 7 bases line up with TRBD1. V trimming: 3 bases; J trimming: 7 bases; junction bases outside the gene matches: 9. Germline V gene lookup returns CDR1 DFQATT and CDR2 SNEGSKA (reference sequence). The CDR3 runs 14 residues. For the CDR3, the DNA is TGCAGTGCTAGTAGGGCCCTAGGGGGCCAGCCCCAGCATTTT. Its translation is CSASRALGGQPQHF.

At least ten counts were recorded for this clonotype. The CDR3 spells CSARLLAGGVGELFF. In DNA, the CDR3 is TGCAGTGCTAGACTCCTAGCGGGAGGCGTCGGGGAGCTGTTTTTT. This rearrangement joins TRBV20-1 to TRBJ2-2; 11 bases line up with TRBD2. Germline CDR1 DFQATT, CDR2 SNEGSKA (reference sequence). V gave up 2 bases and J gave up 7 bases; unmatched junction bases: 6. The CDR3 has 15 amino acids.

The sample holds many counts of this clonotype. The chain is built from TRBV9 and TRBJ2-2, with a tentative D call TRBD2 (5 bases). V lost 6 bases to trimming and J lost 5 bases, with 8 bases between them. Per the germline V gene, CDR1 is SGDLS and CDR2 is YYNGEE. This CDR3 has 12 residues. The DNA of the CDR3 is TGTGCCAGCAATCGGGGTACCGGGGAGCTGTTTTTT. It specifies CASNRGTGELFF.

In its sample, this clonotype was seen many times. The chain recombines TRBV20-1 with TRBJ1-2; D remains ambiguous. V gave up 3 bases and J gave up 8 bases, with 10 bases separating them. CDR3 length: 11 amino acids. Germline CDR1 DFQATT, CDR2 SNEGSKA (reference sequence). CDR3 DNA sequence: TGCAGTGCTAGGTGGCCGCTGGGCTACACCTTC. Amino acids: CSARWPLGYTF.

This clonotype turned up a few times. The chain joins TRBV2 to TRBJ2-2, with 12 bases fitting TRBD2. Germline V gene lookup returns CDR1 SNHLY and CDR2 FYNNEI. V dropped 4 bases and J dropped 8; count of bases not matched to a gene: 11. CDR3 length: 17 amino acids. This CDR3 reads CASSVASTSGGIGELFF. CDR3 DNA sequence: TGTGCCAGCAGTGTGGCGTCAACTAGCGGGGGGATAGGGGAGCTGTTTTTT.

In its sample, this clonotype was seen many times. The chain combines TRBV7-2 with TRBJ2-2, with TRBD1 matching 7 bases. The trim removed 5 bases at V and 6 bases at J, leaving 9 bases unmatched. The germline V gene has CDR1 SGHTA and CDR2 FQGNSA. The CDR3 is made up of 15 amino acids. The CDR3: CASSQGGREAGELFF. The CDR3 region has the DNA TGTGCCAGCAGCCAAGGGGGCAGGGAAGCCGGGGAGCTGTTTTTT.

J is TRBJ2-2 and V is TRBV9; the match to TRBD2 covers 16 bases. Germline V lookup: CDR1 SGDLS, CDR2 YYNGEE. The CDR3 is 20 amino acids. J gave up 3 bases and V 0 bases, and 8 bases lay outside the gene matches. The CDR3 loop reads CASSVVKGLAGGPDTGELFF. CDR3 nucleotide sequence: TGTGCCAGCAGCGTAGTGAAGGGACTAGCGGGAGGGCCGGACACCGGGGAGCTGTTTTTT.

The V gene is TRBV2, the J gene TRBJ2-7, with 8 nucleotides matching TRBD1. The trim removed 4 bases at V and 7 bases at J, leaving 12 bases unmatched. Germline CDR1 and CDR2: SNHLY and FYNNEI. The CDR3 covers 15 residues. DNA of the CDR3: TGTGCCAGCAGTGTTAACAGGGGGTCTGTTGGTGAGCAGTACTTC. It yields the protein CASSVNRGSVGEQYF.

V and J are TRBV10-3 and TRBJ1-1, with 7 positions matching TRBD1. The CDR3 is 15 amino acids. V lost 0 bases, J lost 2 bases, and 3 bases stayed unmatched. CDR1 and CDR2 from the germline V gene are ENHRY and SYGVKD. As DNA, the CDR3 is TGTGCCATCAGTGAGTCCGGGACAGCAAACACTGAAGCTTTCTTT. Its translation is CAISESGTANTEAFF.

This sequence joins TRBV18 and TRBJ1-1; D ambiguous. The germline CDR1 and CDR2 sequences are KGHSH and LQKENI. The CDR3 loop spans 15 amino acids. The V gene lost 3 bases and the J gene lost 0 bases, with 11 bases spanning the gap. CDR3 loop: CASSPVREMNTEAFF. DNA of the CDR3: TGTGCCAGCTCACCCGTCCGGGAAATGAACACTGAAGCTTTCTTT.

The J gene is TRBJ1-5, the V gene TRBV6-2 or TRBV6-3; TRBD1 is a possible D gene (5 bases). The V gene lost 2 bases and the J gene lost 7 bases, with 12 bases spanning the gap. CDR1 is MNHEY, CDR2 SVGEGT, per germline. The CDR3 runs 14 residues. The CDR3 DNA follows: TGTGCCAGCAGTTACGTGGGACGTGGACAGCCCCAGCATTTT. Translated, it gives CASSYVGRGQPQHF.

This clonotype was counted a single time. The CDR3 loop is CASSQGGLARQSYEQYF. As DNA, the CDR3 is TGTGCCAGCAGCCAAGGGGGACTAGCGCGACAATCCTACGAGCAGTACTTC. V usage is TRBV3-1 and J usage is TRBJ2-7, with 10 bases lining up with TRBD2. The CDR3 is made up of 17 amino acids. V lost 1 base and J lost 1; bases outside the gene matches: 7. The germline V gene has CDR1 LGHDT and CDR2 YNNKEL (reference sequence).

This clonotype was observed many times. Written as DNA, the CDR3 is TGTGCCAGCAGCGTAGGCGACAGGGGGGTTCGAAACACTGAAGCTTTCTTT. This codes for CASSVGDRGVRNTEAFF. The V call is TRBV9, the J call TRBJ1-1; 9 bases match TRBD1. The V and J ends lost 0 bases and 2 bases, in that order; junction bases with no gene match: 8. Germline loops: CDR1 SGDLS, CDR2 YYNGEE. The CDR3 spans 17 residues.

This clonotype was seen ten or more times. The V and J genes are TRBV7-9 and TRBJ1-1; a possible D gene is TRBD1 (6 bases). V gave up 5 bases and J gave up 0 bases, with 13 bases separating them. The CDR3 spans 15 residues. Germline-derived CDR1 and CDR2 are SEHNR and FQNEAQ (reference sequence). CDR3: CASSRGGGMNTEAFF. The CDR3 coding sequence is TGTGCCAGCAGCCGTGGGGGGGGCATGAACACTGAAGCTTTCTTT. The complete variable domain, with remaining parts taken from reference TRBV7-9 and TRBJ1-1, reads DTGVSQNPRHKITKRGQNVTFRCDPISEHNRLYWYRQTLGQGPEFLTYFQNEAQLEKSRLLSDRFSAERPKGSFSTLEIQRTEQGDSAMYLCASSRGGGMNTEAFFGQGTRLTVV.

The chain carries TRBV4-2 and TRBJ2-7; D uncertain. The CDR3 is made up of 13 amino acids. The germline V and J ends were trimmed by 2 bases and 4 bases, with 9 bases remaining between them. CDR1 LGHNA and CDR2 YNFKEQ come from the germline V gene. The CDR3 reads CASSQTPLYEQYF. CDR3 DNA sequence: TGTGCCAGCAGCCAAACTCCACTGTACGAGCAGTACTTC.

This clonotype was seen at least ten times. Here the CDR3 reads CASNKGSNTEAFF. The CDR3 nucleotides read TGTGCCAGCAACAAAGGCTCGAACACTGAAGCTTTCTTT. This rearrangement joins TRBV11-2 to TRBJ1-1, with unresolved D. Germline CDR1 SGHAT, CDR2 FQNNGV. There are 13 residues in the CDR3. V gave up 7 bases and J gave up 1 base, with 10 bases separating them.

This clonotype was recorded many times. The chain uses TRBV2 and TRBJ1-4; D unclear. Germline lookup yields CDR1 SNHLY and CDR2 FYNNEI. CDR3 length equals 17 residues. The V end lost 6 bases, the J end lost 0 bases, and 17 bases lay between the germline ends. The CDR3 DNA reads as TGTGCCAGCAGGTACACGTTCGGAGATGCAACTAATGAAAAACTGTTTTTT. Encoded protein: CASRYTFGDATNEKLFF. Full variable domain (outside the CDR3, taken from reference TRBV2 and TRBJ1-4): EPEVTQTPSHQVTQMGQEVILRCVPISNHLYFYWYRQILGQKVEFLVSFYNNEISEKSEIFDDQFSVERPDGSNFTLKIRSTKLEDSAMYFCASRYTFGDATNEKLFFGSGTQLSVL.